The present TCR beta chain was sequenced within a study of T cells in Graves' hyperthyroidism and ophthalmopathy. Study-wide results and caveats: The model forecast ophthalmopathy, anticipating it by a median roughly 6.5 months before onset.

Authors of the study amplified TCR beta CDR3 regions from RNA transcripts. HTBI primers drove first-round RT-PCR of the TCR CDR3. Via MiXCR, TCRdb re-called the multiplex PCR reads, giving one row per CDR3 protein. The repertoire consists of hundreds of thousands of distinct CDR3 sequences, with 24% occurring once and the leading ten covering about a third. V was pared by 7 bases and J by 1 base, with 7 bases between. This CDR3 is built from 11 residues. The germline CDR1 and CDR2 sequences are DFQATT and SNEGSKA (reference sequence). About this clonotype itself: Antigen unknown.

Inclusion characteristics of ophthalmopathy patients comprised a Clinical Activity Score of at least 3, a NOSPECS grade of at least 4, and duration under 3 months. The J gene is TRBJ1-2, the V gene TRBV20-1; D uncertain. The origin of this receptor is a woman between 35 and 50 years old with Graves' ophthalmopathy. The sample consisted of blood. The DNA for the CDR3 is TGCAGTGGGTGGGATAACTATGGCTACACCTTC. Translation: CSGWDNYGYTF.